This TCR beta chain originates from a study of tumor-infiltrating lymphocytes in primary liver carcinoma. Study-level findings and limits: Tumors and blood were compared for top-250-clone fraction, and tumors had the significantly higher value (p = 0.039).

Extraction also yielded germline DNA, while blood RNA was obtained from unsorted whole blood. Trimming shortened V by 0 bases and J by 0 bases, and 14 bases separated the two germline ends. Per the germline V gene, CDR1 is MGHRA and CDR2 is YSYEKL. The CDR3 totals 17 residues. This clonotype has a count of ten or more. The antigen remains unidentified. Synthesis of TCR beta cDNA was carried out from approximately 0.55 ug total RNA with a constant-region primer. Three rounds of nested multiplex PCR with slightly modified ARM-PCR produced TCR beta libraries. It was with TRBV1-TRBV30 forward primers and a C-beta reverse primer that the first two PCR rounds were run, at around 11 cycles each. TCRdb reprocessed the multiplex PCR reads with MiXCR, giving one entry per CDR3 protein. Altogether about 330,000 distinct CDR3 sequences are present, roughly two thirds being singletons, with the ten largest covering about 6.1%.

The receptor's source is a man aged 35 to 55 with primary liver carcinoma and hepatitis B virus infection. V usage is TRBV4-1 and J usage is TRBJ1-1; D remains ambiguous. The sample comprised peripheral blood. This CDR3 reads CASSQEMKGEMNTEAFF. The CDR3 DNA reads TGCGCCAGCAGCCAAGAAATGAAGGGAGAAATGAACACTGAAGCTTTCTTT.